Listed below are T cell receptor beta chains from one sample, sequenced in a study of blood T cells in healthy people across ages. TCRdb redid the calling of the 5' RACE reads with MiXCR, one entry per CDR3 protein. The sample yields hundreds of thousands of distinct CDR3 sequences, around a quarter seen once. This sample also belongs to another study, concerning T cells of mothers and their children.

Sequences were obtained from blood. The receptors stem from a boy aged 10-17 years in good health. Both conserved end residues are part of each CDR3. The order of the fields is CDR3 DNA, CDR3 protein, clone size, J gene, V gene, D gene. A D gene is named only where the DNA matches it firmly. Size is omitted from some rows. Given values are once, few, many or a class for expanded clones.

CDR3nt: TGCAGTGCTAACGATAACACCGGGGAGCTGTTTTTT
CDR3aa: CSANDNTGELFF
abundance: .
j_gene: TRBJ2-2
v_gene: TRBV20-1
d_gene: .

CDR3nt: TGTGCCAGCAGCTTAGATCGGCCAGCGGGGGGGATTCAGTACTTC
CDR3aa: CASSLDRPAGGIQYF
abundance: few
j_gene: TRBJ2-4
v_gene: TRBV7-9
d_gene: TRBD2

CDR3nt: TGTGCCAGCAGCCAAGAGGGTCTAGCGGGGGGCGGTGAGCAGTTCTTC
CDR3aa: CASSQEGLAGGGEQFF
abundance: few
j_gene: TRBJ2-1
v_gene: TRBV4-2
d_gene: TRBD2

CDR3nt: TGCAGCGTTGAAGATAGCCCCGGGGAGCTGTTTTTT
CDR3aa: CSVEDSPGELFF
abundance: .
j_gene: TRBJ2-2
v_gene: TRBV29-1
d_gene: .

CDR3nt: TGTGCCAGCAGTTCAGGGGGCTGGGAGTCGGAGACCCAGTACTTC
CDR3aa: CASSSGGWESETQYF
abundance: few
j_gene: TRBJ2-5
v_gene: TRBV27
d_gene: TRBD1

CDR3nt: TGTGCCAGCAGCCCCATCGGGCAGGGATTAACGCGGGTCTACGAGCAGTACTTC
CDR3aa: CASSPIGQGLTRVYEQYF
abundance: .
j_gene: TRBJ2-7
v_gene: TRBV7-9
d_gene: .

CDR3nt: TGTGCCAGCAGCCAAGAGACCCTGCTCCCAGATACGCAGTATTTT
CDR3aa: CASSQETLLPDTQYF
abundance: once
j_gene: TRBJ2-3
v_gene: TRBV4-2
d_gene: .

CDR3nt: TGTGCCAGCAGCCGTGGACTAGCGGGGGCCCCCACAGATACGCAGTATTTT
CDR3aa: CASSRGLAGAPTDTQYF
abundance: .
j_gene: TRBJ2-3
v_gene: TRBV6-1
d_gene: TRBD2

CDR3nt: TGCGCCAGCAGCCAGACAGGTGGAGAGACCCAGTACTTC
CDR3aa: CASSQTGGETQYF
abundance: few
j_gene: TRBJ2-5
v_gene: TRBV4-1
d_gene: .

CDR3nt: TGTGCCAGCAGCCCAGCGTGGGGAGACGAACAGCCCCAGCATTTT
CDR3aa: CASSPAWGDEQPQHF
abundance: .
j_gene: TRBJ1-5
v_gene: TRBV6-2/TRBV6-3
d_gene: .

CDR3nt: TGCGCCAGCAGCCAAGATCTCGACACGGAGACCCAGTACTTC
CDR3aa: CASSQDLDTETQYF
abundance: many
j_gene: TRBJ2-5
v_gene: TRBV4-3
d_gene: .